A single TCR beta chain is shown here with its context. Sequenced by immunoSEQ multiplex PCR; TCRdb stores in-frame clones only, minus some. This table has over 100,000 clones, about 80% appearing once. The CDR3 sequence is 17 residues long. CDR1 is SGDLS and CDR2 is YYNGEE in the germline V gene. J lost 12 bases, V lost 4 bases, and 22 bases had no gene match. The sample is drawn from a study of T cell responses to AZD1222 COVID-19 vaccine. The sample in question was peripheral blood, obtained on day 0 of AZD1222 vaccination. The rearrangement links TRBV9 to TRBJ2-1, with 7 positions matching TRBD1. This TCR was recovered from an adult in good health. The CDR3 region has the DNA TGTGCCAGCAGCCCAGTAGGAGGCCAGGGGGTCCCCCTGGCGCAGTTCTTC. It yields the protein CASSPVGGQGVPLAQFF.